These T cell receptor beta chains were read from a single sample in a study of T-cell memory formation after mild COVID-19. TCRdb fed the 5' RACE reads into MiXCR, producing one record per CDR3 protein. The sample lists about 170,000 distinct CDR3 sequences, 10% to 15% occurring once. The specimen sequenced was PBMCs or a T cell subset sorted from them (not recorded which). The receptors stem from a man aged 18 to 30 who had mild COVID-19 (a few samples of this study predate the infection). Cell type and time point are not known. CDR3s leave out the opening cysteine and the closing phenylalanine or tryptophan. The size of a clone is reported for some rows only, either as once, few or many, or as a class for expanded clones.

>TRBJ1-4|TRBV5-1|few|12
ASSPTGVNEKLF
>TRBJ1-5|TRBV7-9|many|15
ASSPGWGQGLYQPQH
>TRBJ2-7|TRBV5-1|-|12
ASSNGQGPYEQY
>TRBJ1-2|TRBV12-3/TRBV12-4|few|14
ASSFLWGSTPYGYT
>TRBJ2-3|TRBV24-1|few|13
ATSDPRGPGDTQY
>TRBJ1-1|TRBV20-1|-|10
SAEQGLTEAF
>TRBJ2-5|TRBV20-1|few|13
SARRGGAWQETQY
>TRBJ2-2|TRBV7-2|few|14
ASSDIAWGATGELF
>TRBJ2-5|TRBV4-3|-|13
ASSQGLTSGETQY
>TRBJ2-1|TRBV7-3|few|13
ASSKQGAENNEQF
>TRBJ1-5|TRBV5-5|-|12
ASSLGPPGWSQH
>TRBJ1-4|TRBV20-1|few|12
SAGTVATNEKLF
>TRBJ1-6|TRBV20-1|-|11
SARRGVNSPLH
>TRBJ2-1|TRBV3-1|few|14
ASSPAAGLQDNEQF
>TRBJ2-5|TRBV20-1|-|10
SAWDRGAAQY
>TRBJ2-3|TRBV7-2|many|11
ASMGRTTDTQY
>TRBJ1-4|TRBV14|once|11
ASSPRVGHKLF
>TRBJ1-2|TRBV9|few|11
ASGHRENYGYT